The 21 T cell receptor beta chains below come from one sample, sequenced in a study of blood T cells in healthy people across ages (dated by TCRdb to between 2014 and 2017). The library was prepared using 5' RACE. This sample was sequenced with an Illumina HiSeq 2500. The second PCR ran for about 7 to 11 cycles and used a J-beta primer mix along with a sample-barcoded 5' primer. The raw public data were reprocessed by TCRdb itself: fastp quality trimming at Q25, MiXCR clonotype calling, in-frame beta chains only. Rows merge per CDR3 protein into single entries with the most common DNA and genes. The sample includes about 1.5 million distinct CDR3 sequences, with approximately 39% observed a single time. The ten largest make up around 4% of the sample. Input material: blood. All receptors derive from a young woman in good health.

This rearrangement joins TRBV5-8 to TRBJ1-5; D unresolved. Germline CDR1 reads SGHTS; CDR2 reads YDEGEE. The length of the CDR3 is 15 residues. Trimming left V 4 bases short and J 5 bases short, with 16 bases between. CDR3 nucleotides: TGTGCCAGCAGCGCGGACGTTCATGGGGATCAGCCCCAGCATTTT. It yields the protein CASSADVHGDQPQHF.

This clonotype was found a few times. The V and J genes are TRBV27 and TRBJ1-1; D is unclear. V was cut by 2 bases and J by 4 bases, with 11 bases left in between. Germline CDR1 and CDR2: MNHEY and SMNVEV (reference sequence). CDR3 size: 14 residues. CDR3 in DNA: TGTGCCAGCAGTTTACGGTTTGGAGCCACTGAAGCTTTCTTT. Residues: CASSLRFGATEAFF.

The rearrangement links TRBV4-3 to TRBJ1-1; 8 bases map to TRBD1. Unmatched junction bases numbered 7, after V lost 1 base and J lost 3 bases. The CDR3 totals 16 residues. Germline V gene lookup returns CDR1 LGHNA and CDR2 YSLEER. This chain's CDR3 is CASSQATGTGHTEAFF. The DNA of the CDR3 is TGCGCCAGCAGCCAAGCCACCGGGACAGGACACACTGAAGCTTTCTTT.

CDR3 protein: CSARGVRDDQNIQYF. The CDR3 DNA is TGCAGTGCTAGAGGTGTAAGAGACGACCAAAACATTCAGTACTTC. The V call is TRBV20-1, the J call TRBJ2-4; no firm D call. The germline V gene has CDR1 DFQATT and CDR2 SNEGSKA (reference sequence). V was pared by 1 base and J by 5 bases, with 15 bases between. The CDR3 contains 15 residues.

This clonotype has a handful of counts. The CDR3 DNA sequence: TGTGCCAGCTCACGAAATTTAGCGGGGACCTACAATGAGCAGTTCTTC. Protein product: CASSRNLAGTYNEQFF. The chain links TRBV18 to TRBJ2-1, with 8 bases fitting TRBD2. The J segment lost 2 bases and the V segment lost 4 bases, leaving 7 bases of the junction unmatched. This CDR3 spans 16 amino acids. The germline V gene has CDR1 KGHSH and CDR2 LQKENI.

The chain combines TRBV27 with TRBJ2-1; 8 nucleotides match TRBD1. Gene TRBJ2-7 matches the end of the DNA better, so the J call may be wrong. Germline-derived CDR1 and CDR2 are MNHEY and SMNVEV (reference sequence). This CDR3 comprises 15 residues. CDR3 residues: CASSFDRGSLNEQYF. DNA for the CDR3: TGTGCCAGCAGTTTTGACAGGGGTAGCCTCAATGAGCAGTACTTC.

This clonotype appeared a few times. The chain couples TRBV7-8 to TRBJ2-7, with D perhaps TRBD2 (6 bases). V lost 1 base to trimming and J lost 7 bases, with 20 bases between them. CDR3 size: 16 residues. Germline CDR1 and CDR2: SGHVS and FQNEAQ. As DNA, the CDR3 is TGTGCCAGCAGCTTAGTAGGGACTGGCTCTTTCAATGAGCAGTACTTC. Translation: CASSLVGTGSFNEQYF.

The chain carries TRBV12-3 or TRBV12-4 and TRBJ1-1; D unclear. With 6 bases removed from V and 5 bases from J, the gap between germline ends came to 7 bases. The CDR3 is 11 amino acids. The CDR3 is CASRYGTEAFF. The CDR3 DNA sequence: TGTGCCAGCAGGTACGGGACTGAAGCTTTCTTT.

This chain joins TRBV5-1 and TRBJ1-1; 10 bases line up with TRBD1. Germline V gene sequence: CDR1 SGHRS, CDR2 YFSETQ. V was clipped by 0 bases and J by 6 bases; unmatched bases: 5. There are 15 residues in the CDR3. The CDR3 protein is CASSLAGQGYPEAFF. For the CDR3, the DNA is TGCGCCAGCAGCTTGGCGGGACAGGGGTACCCTGAAGCTTTCTTT. The complete variable domain, with remaining parts taken from reference TRBV5-1 and TRBJ1-1, reads KAGVTQTPRYLIKTRGQQVTLSCSPISGHRSVSWYQQTPGQGLQFLFEYFSETQRNKGNFPGRFSGRQFSNSRSEMNVSTLELGDSALYLCASSLAGQGYPEAFFGQGTRLTVV.

The chain combines TRBV12-3 or TRBV12-4 with TRBJ2-7; 9 bases map to TRBD2. Unmatched junction bases numbered 11, after V lost 6 bases and J lost 2 bases. The CDR3 is 16 residues long. The chain's CDR3 is CASSRSLSGGTYEQYF. The CDR3 DNA reads TGTGCCAGCAGCCGCTCTTTGAGCGGGGGGACCTACGAGCAGTACTTC.

Of note for this clonotype: The final CDR3 position lacks the conserved phenylalanine or tryptophan, pointing to a likely read error. The gene calls are TRBV4-1 and TRBJ2-1; D gene uncertain. Germline CDR1 reads MGHRA; CDR2 reads YSYEKL. This CDR3 region has 14 residues. V lost 4 bases to trimming and J lost 6 bases, with 13 bases between them. CDR3 residues: CASSLLVLTNEQFL. The CDR3 bases are TGCGCCAGCAGCCTCCTAGTCCTTACCAATGAGCAGTTCTTA.

The CDR3 coding sequence is TGTGCCAGCAGTTTAAGTGTGGACAGGGGAGATGGCTACACCTTC. Protein: CASSLSVDRGDGYTF. The chain combines TRBV12-3 or TRBV12-4 with TRBJ1-2; 9 bases are shared with TRBD1. The CDR3 is made up of 15 amino acids. After removal of 2 bases from V and 6 bases from J, the junction contained 7 bases not matched to a gene.

The chain carries TRBV6-2 or TRBV6-3 and TRBJ1-1; D may be TRBD1 (5 bases). Looked up from germline, CDR1 is MNHEY and CDR2 is SVGEGT. The CDR3 covers 13 residues. Trimming took 6 bases from V and 6 from J, leaving 14 bases between them. The CDR3 region has the DNA TGTGCCAGCAGGTTGGGTCGGGACCCTGAAGCTTTCTTT. The encoded protein is CASRLGRDPEAFF.

This clonotype was found many times. The chain employs TRBV29-1 and TRBJ2-1, with TRBD1 identical over 9 bases. Germline loops: CDR1 SQVTM, CDR2 ANQGSEA. The V segment lost 7 bases and the J segment 9 bases; nucleotides outside the gene matches: 7. The CDR3 has 12 amino acids. The CDR3 nucleotides read TGCAGCGCCAGGACAGGGGTTACTGAGCAGTTCTTC. Residues: CSARTGVTEQFF.

J is TRBJ2-3 and V is TRBV28; 7 bases align to TRBD2. The germline V gene has CDR1 MDHEN and CDR2 SYDVKM. With 6 bases clipped from V and 2 bases from J, the junction kept 5 bases outside the gene matches. CDR3 length: 14 residues. The CDR3 is CASRSGDYTDTQYF. The CDR3 DNA reads TGTGCCAGCAGGTCCGGGGACTACACAGATACGCAGTATTTT.

The CDR3 region is CASSQDWDSVNQPQHF. CDR3 bases: TGCGCCAGCAGCCAAGATTGGGACAGCGTGAATCAGCCCCAGCATTTT. V is TRBV4-1 and J is TRBJ1-5, with TRBD1 matching over 7 bases. Germline trimming cut 0 bases from V and 4 bases from J; bases unmatched to any gene: 6. Looked up from germline, CDR1 is MGHRA and CDR2 is YSYEKL. The length of the CDR3 is 16 residues.

CDR3: CASSVGTGVSDTQYF. The DNA of the CDR3 is TGTGCCAGCAGTGTCGGGACAGGGGTCTCAGATACGCAGTATTTT. The chain couples TRBV25-1 to TRBJ2-3; 10 nucleotides line up with TRBD1. Germline V CDR1 and CDR2: MGHDK, SYGVNS. The CDR3 has 15 residues. Trimming at V came to 4 bases and at J to 4 bases, leaving 5 bases not matched to a gene.

V usage is TRBV4-2 and J usage is TRBJ2-1, with a weak D call TRBD1 (5 bases). The CDR3 runs to 16 residues. Trimming removed 1 base from V and 5 bases from J, with 15 bases in between. The germline V gene encodes CDR1 LGHNA and CDR2 YNFKEQ. The CDR3 region has the DNA TGTGCCAGCAGCCAAGTTTTTGGCCAGGGCGACAATGAGCAGTTCTTC. Amino acids: CASSQVFGQGDNEQFF.

The chain combines TRBV7-2 with TRBJ1-5; D is perhaps TRBD1 (5 bases). CDR1 and CDR2 (germline): SGHTA, FQGNSA. The V gene lost 0 bases and the J gene lost 6 bases, with 12 bases spanning the gap. This CDR3 is built from 15 residues. CDR3 coding DNA: TGTGCCAGCAGCTTAGCTCAGGGCTTGGGTCAGCCCCAGCATTTT. Protein product: CASSLAQGLGQPQHF.

This clonotype was counted at least ten times. The chain joins TRBV4-2 to TRBJ2-1; unclear D gene. CDR3 length equals 16 residues. Trimming left V 2 bases short and J 0 bases short, with 11 bases between. CDR1 is LGHNA, CDR2 YNFKEQ, per germline. The CDR3 is CASSQSAVSSYNEQFF. In DNA, the CDR3 is TGTGCCAGCAGCCAATCAGCCGTCAGCTCCTACAATGAGCAGTTCTTC.

This clonotype has a handful of counts. The CDR3 reads CASGPQGGLQPQHF. The CDR3 DNA is TGTGCCAGCGGACCCCAAGGAGGGCTTCAGCCCCAGCATTTT. This sequence joins TRBV6-5 and TRBJ1-5; no reliable D call. Between the trimmed V and J ends, which lost 8 bases and 6 bases, there was a span of 17 bases. The CDR3 has 14 residues. CDR1 is MNHEY and CDR2 is SVGAGI in the germline V gene.